This TCR beta chain was sequenced during a study of T-cell reconstitution after alpha-beta-depleted transplantation in children. A TCRbeta library incorporating unique molecular identifiers was prepared. TCRdb redid the calling of the PCR reads with MiXCR, one entry per CDR3 protein. The sample has about 340,000 distinct CDR3 sequences, around 10% seen once. Germline CDR1 is LNHNV and CDR2 is YYDKDF (reference sequence). This CDR3 is 16 amino acids long. A word on this clonotype: One end of the junction is discordant with germline, which a read error may explain.

The chain combines TRBV15 with TRBJ2-5; the D call may be TRBD1 or TRBD2 (6 bases each). The receptor was isolated from a human donor who donated a stem cell graft to a child with acute lymphoblastic leukemia. Sequenced here: PBMCs from the stem cell graft donor, sampled from the stem cell graft. The DNA of the CDR3 is TGTGTCACCAGCCGAAGCCCCGGGGGCGACGAAGAGACCCAGTACTTC. It is translated as CVTSRSPGGDEETQYF.